Listed here are 2 T cell receptor beta chains from one sample, sequenced in a study of T cell repertoires in cytomegalovirus infection. Their recognized antigens are unknown. TCRdb recomputed calls from the reads with MiXCR, one row per CDR3 protein. This table holds about 480,000 distinct CDR3 sequences, 33% found once. The sample here was cultured PBMCs, taken from culture after CMV antigen stimulation. The origin of the receptors is a human donor in good health (CMV status not recorded). Some clones in this sample may be carry-over from other donors' samples.

This sequence joins TRBV27 and TRBJ1-3, with 9 bases identical to TRBD1. J was trimmed by 0 bases and V by 5 bases; bases with no gene match: 14. CDR3 length equals 19 residues. Germline V CDR1 and CDR2: MNHEY, SMNVEV (reference sequence). The CDR3 region is CASSPDPPHRGLSGNTIYF. CDR3 DNA: TGTGCCAGCAGTCCCGACCCCCCCCACAGGGGGCTCTCTGGAAACACCATATATTTT.

The CDR3 DNA is TGTGCCAGTACCAACCCTACACGGGCAGACTACGAGCAGTACGTC. Translated, it gives CASTNPTRADYEQYV. The V gene is TRBV19, the J gene TRBJ2-7; D is ambiguous. Germline CDR1 and CDR2: LNHDA and SQIVND (reference sequence). V was trimmed by 7 bases and J by 3 bases, leaving 19 bases between them. This CDR3 region has 15 residues.